One T cell receptor beta chain is described in this entry. Its antigen remains unidentified. Base qualities are missing; no much larger clone stands one base away. The protocol used for the library was the immunoSEQ multiplex PCR assay. TCRdb carries this immuneACCESS record with in-frame sequences only. Its versions omit some clonotypes, under half of them owing to an unresolved V gene in the studies checked, with the rest unexplained. The sample table contains about 380,000 clones; only one count was recorded for 95% of them. The ten largest clones capture approximately 0.02% of the sample. This sample is part of a study of shared T cell receptors in the human thymus (dated by TCRdb to the early 2020s). Study-level background: The study examined how the human thymus generates shared, self-reactive T-cell receptor alpha chains.

This clonotype was sampled from a human donor. The sequenced material came from thymocytes.

The CDR3 region has the sequence CASSQPPETSGMGETQYF. The nucleotide sequence is TGTGCCAGCAGCCAACCGCCGGAGACTAGCGGGATGGGAGAGACCCAGTACTTC. The receptor chain draws on TRBV7-6 and TRBJ2-5; TRBD2 fits 11 bases in the junction. CDR1 SGHVS and CDR2 FNYEAQ were looked up in the germline V gene. Trimmed from V: 5 bases; trimmed from J: 4 bases; junction bases lacking a gene match: 15. The CDR3 covers 18 residues, taking in both the cysteine and the phenylalanine. CDR3 DNA is the only sequence kept; it has 54 bases, read in frame from the first base. Where the CDR3 stops, the reference TRBV7-6 and TRBJ2-5 genes take over; the full variable domain is GAGVSQSPRYKVTKRGQDVALRCDPISGHVSLYWYRQALGQGPEFLTYFNYEAQQDKSGLPNDRFSAERPEGSISTLTIQRTEQRDSAMYRCASSQPPETSGMGETQYFGPGTRLLVL.